This T cell receptor beta chain was identified during a study of post-analysis software for immune sequencing data. The TCR beta cDNA libraries carried unique molecular identifiers. TCRdb re-called the PCR reads with MiXCR, one entry per CDR3 protein. The profile shows approximately 570,000 distinct CDR3 sequences, roughly 45% of them singletons. The source material was blood. This sequence was found in a girl aged 10 to 17 with multiple sclerosis.

CDR3 region: CASSLEGNRGYGYTF. CDR3 sequence (DNA): TGCGCCAGCAGCTTGGAAGGGAACAGGGGATACGGCTACACCTTC. This rearrangement joins TRBV5-1 to TRBJ1-2; 7 nucleotides agree with TRBD1. With 0 bases clipped from V and 8 bases from J, the junction kept 10 bases outside the gene matches. The V gene's germline CDR1 is SGHRS and CDR2 YFSETQ. The CDR3 is made up of 15 amino acids.